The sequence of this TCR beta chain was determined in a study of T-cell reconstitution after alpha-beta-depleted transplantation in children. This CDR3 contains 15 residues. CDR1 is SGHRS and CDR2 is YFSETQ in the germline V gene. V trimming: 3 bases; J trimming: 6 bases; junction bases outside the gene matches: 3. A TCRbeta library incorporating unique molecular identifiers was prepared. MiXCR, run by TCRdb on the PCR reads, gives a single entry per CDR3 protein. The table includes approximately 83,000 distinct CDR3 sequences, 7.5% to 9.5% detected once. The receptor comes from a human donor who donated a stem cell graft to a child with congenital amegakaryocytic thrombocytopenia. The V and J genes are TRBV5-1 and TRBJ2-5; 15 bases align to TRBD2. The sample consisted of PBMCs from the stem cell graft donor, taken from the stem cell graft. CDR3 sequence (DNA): TGCGCCAGCAGCTCGGGACTAGCGGGGGGAAAGACCCAGTACTTC. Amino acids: CASSSGLAGGKTQYF.